This T cell receptor beta chain was obtained from a study of T cell repertoires in ileal Crohn's disease. At the level of the study: Thiopurines (around 11) or anti-TNF agents (around 17) were given postoperatively to about half. Biopsies of the neoterminal ileum at postoperative colonoscopy form M6 samples.

Per sample, around 500 nanograms of biopsy DNA were TCRB immunosequenced. Clones were read by immunoSEQ multiplex PCR, and TCRdb kept only the in-frame ones, dropping some. This table holds roughly 60,000 clones, around 90% found once. Study-wide results and caveats: High-frequency clones were more common in sorted CD8 than CD4 cells.

As to time point: neoterminal ileum biopsy at postoperative endoscopy, about 6 months after surgery. As regards this clone: Its antigen is currently unknown.

Germline V gene sequence: CDR1 SGHRS, CDR2 YFSETQ. Between the trimmed V and J ends, which lost 0 bases and 9 bases, there was a span of 4 bases. The CDR3 runs 11 residues. V and J are TRBV5-1 and TRBJ2-1; D is uncertain. The sequence was obtained from an adult with Crohn's disease. Sequencing was done on a sample of ileal tissue. The CDR3 DNA is TGCGCCAGCAGCTTGGACAGTGAGCAGTTCTTC. Protein product: CASSLDSEQFF.